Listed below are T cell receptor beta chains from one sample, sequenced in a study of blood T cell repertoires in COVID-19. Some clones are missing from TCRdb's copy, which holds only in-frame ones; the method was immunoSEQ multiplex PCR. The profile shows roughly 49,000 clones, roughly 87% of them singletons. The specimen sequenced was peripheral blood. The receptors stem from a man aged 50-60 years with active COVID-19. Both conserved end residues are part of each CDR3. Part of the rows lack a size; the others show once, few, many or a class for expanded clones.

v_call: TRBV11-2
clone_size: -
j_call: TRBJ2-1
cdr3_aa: CASSFWGQGYNEQFF

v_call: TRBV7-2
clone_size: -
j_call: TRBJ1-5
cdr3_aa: CASSSRQAGSNQPQHF

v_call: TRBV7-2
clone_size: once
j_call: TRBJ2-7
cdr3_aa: CASSLVSGSRNEQYF

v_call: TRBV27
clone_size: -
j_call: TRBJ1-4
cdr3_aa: CASSLSQGGSNEKLFF

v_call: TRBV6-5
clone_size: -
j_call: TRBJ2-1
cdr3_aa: CASSYSTLRNEQFF

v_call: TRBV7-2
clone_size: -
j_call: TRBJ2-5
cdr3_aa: CASSPRVDRQETQYF

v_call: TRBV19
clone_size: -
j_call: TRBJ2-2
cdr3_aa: CASTPGLITGELFF

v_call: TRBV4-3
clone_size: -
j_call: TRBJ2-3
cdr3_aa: CASSQEMVGVSTDTQYF

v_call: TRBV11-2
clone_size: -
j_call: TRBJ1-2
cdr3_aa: CASSLRFGDPYGYTF

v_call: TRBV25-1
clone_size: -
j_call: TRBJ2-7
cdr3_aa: CASSESSRSYEQYF

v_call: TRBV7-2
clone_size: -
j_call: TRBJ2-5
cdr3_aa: CASSPGTSGQETQYF

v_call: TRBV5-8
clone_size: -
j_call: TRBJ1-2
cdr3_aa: CASSLVGQGGEGYTF

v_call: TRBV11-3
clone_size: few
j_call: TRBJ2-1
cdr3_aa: CASSVQGSGNEQFF

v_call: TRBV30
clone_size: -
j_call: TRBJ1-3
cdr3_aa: CAWSVLGGSGNTIYF

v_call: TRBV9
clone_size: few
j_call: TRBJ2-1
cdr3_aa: CASSVGIGMSSYNEQFF

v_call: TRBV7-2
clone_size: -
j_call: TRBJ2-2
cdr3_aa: CASRPTGVLDGELFF

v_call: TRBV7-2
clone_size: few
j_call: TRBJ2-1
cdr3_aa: CASSLDGGAKREQFF

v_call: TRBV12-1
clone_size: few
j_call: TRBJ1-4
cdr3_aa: CASSSRGQPAEKLFF

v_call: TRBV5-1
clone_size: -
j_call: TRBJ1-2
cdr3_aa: CASSYGTGLAGYTF

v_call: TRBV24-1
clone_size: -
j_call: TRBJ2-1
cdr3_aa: CATSFPRDRGYNEQFF

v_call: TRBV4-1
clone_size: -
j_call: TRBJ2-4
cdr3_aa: CATRARSWDRGQYF

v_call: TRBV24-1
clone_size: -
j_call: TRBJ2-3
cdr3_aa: CATSRGRRSTDTQYF

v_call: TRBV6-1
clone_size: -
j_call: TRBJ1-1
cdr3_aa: CASSEPWTTWGTEAFF

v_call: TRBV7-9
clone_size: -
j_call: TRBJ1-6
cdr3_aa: CASSPTGSISPLHF

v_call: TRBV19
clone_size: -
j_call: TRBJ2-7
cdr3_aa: CASSPGGQGAYEQYF

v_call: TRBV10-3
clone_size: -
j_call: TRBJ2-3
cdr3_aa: CAISEPSGGFTQYF

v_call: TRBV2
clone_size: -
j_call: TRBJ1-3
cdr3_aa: CASSEGATGFSGNTIYF

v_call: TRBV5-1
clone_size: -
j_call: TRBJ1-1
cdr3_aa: CASSLSQVPNTEAFF

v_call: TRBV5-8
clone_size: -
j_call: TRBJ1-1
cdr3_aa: CASSRRQGLPEAFF

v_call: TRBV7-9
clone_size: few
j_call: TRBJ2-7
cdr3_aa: CASSLGLDAGEQYF

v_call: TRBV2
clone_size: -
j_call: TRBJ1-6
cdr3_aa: CASSEGHPRSYNSPLHF

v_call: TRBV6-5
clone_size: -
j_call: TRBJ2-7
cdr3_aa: CASSTDRPYEQYF

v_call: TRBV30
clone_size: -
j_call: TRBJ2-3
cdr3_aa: CAWSVGVTDTQYF

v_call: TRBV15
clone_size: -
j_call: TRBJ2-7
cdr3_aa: CATSRGDFLSYEQYF

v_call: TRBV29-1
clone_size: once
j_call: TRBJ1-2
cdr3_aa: CSVEGGTGSNYGYTF

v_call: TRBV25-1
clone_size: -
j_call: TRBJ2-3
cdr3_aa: CASRDPGLAGKKLDTQYF

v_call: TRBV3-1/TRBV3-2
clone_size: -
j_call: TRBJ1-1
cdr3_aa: CASSTSAAHTEAFF

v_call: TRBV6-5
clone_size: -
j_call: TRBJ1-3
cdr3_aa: CASRPGTNSGNTIYF

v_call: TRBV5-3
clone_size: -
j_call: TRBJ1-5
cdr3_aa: CARSQKTGEGPYSNQPQHF

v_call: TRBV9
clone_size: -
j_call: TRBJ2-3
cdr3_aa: CASSGDSGGSAQYF

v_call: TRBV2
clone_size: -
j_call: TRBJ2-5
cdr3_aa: CASTKRGGGETQYF

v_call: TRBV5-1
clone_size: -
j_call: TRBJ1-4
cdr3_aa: CASSLGTTEKLFF

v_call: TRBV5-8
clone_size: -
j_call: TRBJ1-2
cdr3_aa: CASSLEGTGFYGYTF

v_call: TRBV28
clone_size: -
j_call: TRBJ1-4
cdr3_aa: CASSQTGAGWEKLFF

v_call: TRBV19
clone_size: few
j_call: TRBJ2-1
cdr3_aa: CASTRTDKGLAGGAEQFF

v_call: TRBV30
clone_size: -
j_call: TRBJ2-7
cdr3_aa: CAWRGQGYYEQYF

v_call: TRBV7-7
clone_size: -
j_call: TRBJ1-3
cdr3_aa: CASSIDRGPGNTIYF

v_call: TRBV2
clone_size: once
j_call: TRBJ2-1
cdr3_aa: CASSAGGKNANEQFF

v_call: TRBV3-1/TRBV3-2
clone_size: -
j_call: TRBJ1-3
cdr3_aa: CASSRDRLGSGNTIYF

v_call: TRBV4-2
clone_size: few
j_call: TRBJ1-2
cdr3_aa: CASSQGELGENYGYTF

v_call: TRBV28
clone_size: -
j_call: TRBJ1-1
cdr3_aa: CASSTTSGTGFAEAFF

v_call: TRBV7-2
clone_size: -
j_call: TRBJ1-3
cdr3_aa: CASSQRGNTIYF